The present T cell receptor (beta chain) was sequenced within a study of blood T cell repertoires in COVID-19. Overall study context: The samples span acute and convalescent COVID-19 from the United States, Italy and Spain.

Only in-frame clones appear in the TCRdb table, and some are missing; sequencing was by immunoSEQ multiplex PCR. The table has 200,000 to 250,000 clones, roughly 84% seen once. V was pared by 3 bases and J by 4 bases, with 13 bases between. CDR1 and CDR2 (germline): SGDLS, YYNGEE. CDR3 length: 14 residues. The TCR sequence derives from a man aged 35-49 years with acute or convalescent COVID-19. The sample was peripheral blood. The chain carries TRBV9 and TRBJ1-1; the D is unclear. The CDR3 DNA sequence: TGTGCCAGCAGCGCGACAACGTCAGGCACTGAAGCTTTCTTT. As protein: CASSATTSGTEAFF.